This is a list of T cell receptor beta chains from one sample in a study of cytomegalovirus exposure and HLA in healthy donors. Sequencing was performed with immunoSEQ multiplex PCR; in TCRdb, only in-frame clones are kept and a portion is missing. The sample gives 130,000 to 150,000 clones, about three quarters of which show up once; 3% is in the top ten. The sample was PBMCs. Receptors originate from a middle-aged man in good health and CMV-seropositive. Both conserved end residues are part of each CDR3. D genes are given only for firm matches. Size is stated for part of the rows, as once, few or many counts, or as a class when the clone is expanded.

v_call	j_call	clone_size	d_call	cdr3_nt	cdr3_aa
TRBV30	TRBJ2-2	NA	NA	TGTGCCGGGGGCAGGGGTGGCGGGGAGCTGTTTTTT	CAGGRGGGELFF
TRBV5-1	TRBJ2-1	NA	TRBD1	TGCGCCAGCAGCTCCTTCGGGACAGGCAATGAGCAGTTCTTC	CASSSFGTGNEQFF
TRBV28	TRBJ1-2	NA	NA	TGTGCCAGCAGTTTGATTGACAGGAGAACTCGGGGCTACACCTTC	CASSLIDRRTRGYTF
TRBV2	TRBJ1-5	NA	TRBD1	TGTGCCACACAGGGGGCGGGTCAGCCCCAGCATTTT	CATQGAGQPQHF
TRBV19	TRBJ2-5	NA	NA	TGTGCCAGTAGTACTAGGGGGGGAAGGGCTCAAGAGACCCAGTACTTC	CASSTRGGRAQETQYF
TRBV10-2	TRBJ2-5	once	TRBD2	TGCGCCAGCAGTGAGGCGGGAGGAGAGACCCAGTACTTC	CASSEAGGETQYF
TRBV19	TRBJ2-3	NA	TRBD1	TGTGCCAGTAGTATACCCGGGACAGCTACTAGCACAGATACGCAGTATTTT	CASSIPGTATSTDTQYF
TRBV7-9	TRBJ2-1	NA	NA	TGTGCCAGCAGCTTTACGGGAGTTGAGCAGTTCTTC	CASSFTGVEQFF
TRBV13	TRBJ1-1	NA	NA	TGTGCCAGCAGCCCGGCCGGGACACGGGAGGGAACTGAAGCTTTCTTT	CASSPAGTREGTEAFF
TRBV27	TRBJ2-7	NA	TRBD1	TGTGCCAGCAGTTTATCGTTTTGGGAGGGACAGGGAGGATTCGAGCAGTACTTC	CASSLSFWEGQGGFEQYF
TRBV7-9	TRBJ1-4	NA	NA	TGTTCCAGCAGCACGAACAGGGTCGGACTGTTTTTT	CSSSTNRVGLFF
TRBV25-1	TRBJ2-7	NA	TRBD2	TGTGCCAGCAGTGAATCCCTAGCGGGAGGTTCTGAGCAGTACTTC	CASSESLAGGSEQYF
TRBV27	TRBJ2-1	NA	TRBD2	TGTGCCAGCAGTCTACGACTAGCGACCGCGTGGTACAATGAGCAGTTCTTC	CASSLRLATAWYNEQFF
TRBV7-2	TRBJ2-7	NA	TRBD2	TGTGCCAGCAGCTTAGCAAGACTAGCGGGCACCTACGAGCAGTACTTC	CASSLARLAGTYEQYF
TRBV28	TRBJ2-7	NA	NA	TGTGCCAGCAGCCAACCCGCAGGGTCTCCCTACGAGCAGTACTTC	CASSQPAGSPYEQYF
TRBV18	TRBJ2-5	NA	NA	TGTGCCAGCTCACCCTACGGCACTTCAGACTCCGAGACCCAGTACTTC	CASSPYGTSDSETQYF
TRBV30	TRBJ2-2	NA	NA	TGTGCCTGGAGACAGGGCGCGAACACCGGGGAGCTGTTTTTT	CAWRQGANTGELFF
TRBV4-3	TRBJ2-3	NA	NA	TGCGCCAGCAGTTCGCAGGGCGGAGATACGCAGTATTTT	CASSSQGGDTQYF
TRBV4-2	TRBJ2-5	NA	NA	TGTGCCAGCAGCCAAGATGACGGGGAGACCCAGTACTTC	CASSQDDGETQYF
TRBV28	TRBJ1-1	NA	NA	TGTGCCAGCAGTCTACGGACAGTGAACACTGAAGCTTTCTTT	CASSLRTVNTEAFF
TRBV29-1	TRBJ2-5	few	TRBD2	TGCAGCGTTGCAGCTAGCGGAGAAGAGACCCAGTACTTC	CSVAASGEETQYF
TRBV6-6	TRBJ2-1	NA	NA	TGTGCCAGCAGTTACTCCCAGGGAACCTACAATGAGCAGTTCTTC	CASSYSQGTYNEQFF
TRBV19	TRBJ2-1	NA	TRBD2	TGTGCCACTCTGGCGGGACTAGGAGATGAGCAGTTCTTC	CATLAGLGDEQFF
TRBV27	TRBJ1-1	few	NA	TGTGCCAGCAGTTTAGCAGTTTTTTCGGGTGAAGCTTTCTTT	CASSLAVFSGEAFF
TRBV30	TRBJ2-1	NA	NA	TGTGCCTGGACTAAGGCGGTAGCGAGCTCCTACAATGAGCAGTTCTTC	CAWTKAVASSYNEQFF
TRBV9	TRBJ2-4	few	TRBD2	TGTGCCAGCGGGGGGGAGCTAGCCAAAAACATTCAGTACTTC	CASGGELAKNIQYF
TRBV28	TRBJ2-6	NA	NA	TGTGCCAGCAGTTTAGGGAGCCTGTCCTCTGGGGCCAACGTCCTGACTTTC	CASSLGSLSSGANVLTF
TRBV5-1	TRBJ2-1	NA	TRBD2	TGCGCCAGCAGCTTATTAGGACTAGTCTCAGTCTACAATGAGCAGTTCTTC	CASSLLGLVSVYNEQFF
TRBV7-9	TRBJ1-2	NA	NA	TGTGCCAGCAGTCAAAGCCTGGGCCCCAGCTATGGCTACACCTTC	CASSQSLGPSYGYTF
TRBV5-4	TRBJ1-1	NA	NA	TGTGCCAGCAGCTTGGGTGGAGAGGGCGGGACTGAAGCTTTCTTT	CASSLGGEGGTEAFF
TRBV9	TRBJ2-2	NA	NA	TGTGCCAGCATGGAGATGAACACCGGGGAGCTGTTTTTT	CASMEMNTGELFF
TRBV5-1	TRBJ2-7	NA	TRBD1	TGCGCCAGCAGCTTGGGTGGTCAGGGGGACGAGCAGTACTTC	CASSLGGQGDEQYF
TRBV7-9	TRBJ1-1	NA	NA	TGTGCCAGCAGCCACCGGGGGGGACCCAACACTGAAGCTTTCTTT	CASSHRGGPNTEAFF
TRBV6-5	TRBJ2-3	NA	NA	TGTGCCAGCAGGGGAGGCACAGATACGCAGTATTTT	CASRGGTDTQYF
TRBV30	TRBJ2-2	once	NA	TGTGCCTGGAGTGTAGGTTCCCCCGGTGTGCGCGGGAACACCGGGGAGCTGTTTTTT	CAWSVGSPGVRGNTGELFF
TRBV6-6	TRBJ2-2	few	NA	TGTGCCGGAAAAATGCAGGGGCAGAACACCGGGGAGCTGTTTTTT	CAGKMQGQNTGELFF
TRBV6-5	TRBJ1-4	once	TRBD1	TGTGCCAGCAGTCAACTCGGACAGGGTGAAAAACTGTTTTTT	CASSQLGQGEKLFF
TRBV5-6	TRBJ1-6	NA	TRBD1	TGTGCCAGCAGCCCGGGACAGCCGAATTCACCCCTCCACTTT	CASSPGQPNSPLHF
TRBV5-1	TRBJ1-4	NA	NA	TGCGCCAGCAGCTCAAAACCAGAATCTAATGAAAAACTGTTTTTT	CASSSKPESNEKLFF
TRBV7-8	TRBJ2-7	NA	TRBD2	TGTGCCAGCACCCGGTTAGGCGGGAGGGAGTACGAGCAGTACTTC	CASTRLGGREYEQYF
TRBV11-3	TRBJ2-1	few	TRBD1	TGTGCCAGCAGCTATTCCGGGACAGCCGGGAATGAGCAGTTCTTC	CASSYSGTAGNEQFF
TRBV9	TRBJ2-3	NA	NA	TGTGCCAGCAGCGTAGCTTCCGGGAGTCTTGCAGATACGCAGTATTTT	CASSVASGSLADTQYF
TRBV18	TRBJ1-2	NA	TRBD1	TGTGCCGCAACAGCCGGGACAGTAGAGCATGGCTACACCTTC	CAATAGTVEHGYTF
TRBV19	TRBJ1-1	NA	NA	TGTGCCAGTAGTCTCCCGACAGGGAACACTGAAGCTTTCTTT	CASSLPTGNTEAFF
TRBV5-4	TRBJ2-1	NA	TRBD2	TGTGCCAGCAGCTTAGGTCTAGCGGGATACAATGAGCAGTTCTTC	CASSLGLAGYNEQFF
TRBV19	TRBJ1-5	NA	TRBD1	TGTGCCACCCACCCAGGGGGGACGTCGAGCAATCAGCCCCAGCATTTT	CATHPGGTSSNQPQHF
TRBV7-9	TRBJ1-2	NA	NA	TGTGCCAGCAGCATCCGGGAAGGGCCAGTAGCTAACTATGGCTACACCTTC	CASSIREGPVANYGYTF
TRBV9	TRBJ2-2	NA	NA	TGTGCCAGCAGCGCCCCGGGTGGTCTGCTCGTCGGGGAGCTGTTTTTT	CASSAPGGLLVGELFF
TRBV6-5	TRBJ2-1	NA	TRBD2	TGTGCCAGCAGTTACGGGACTAGTCGGTACAATGAGCAGTTCTTC	CASSYGTSRYNEQFF
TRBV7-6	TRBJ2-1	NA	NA	TGTGCCAGCAGCCCAAGCGGGTGGGGCGACAATGAGCAGTTCTTC	CASSPSGWGDNEQFF
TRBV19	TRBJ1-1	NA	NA	TGTGCCAGATCGACAGGAACGAACACTGAAGCTTTCTTT	CARSTGTNTEAFF
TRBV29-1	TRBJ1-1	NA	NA	TGCAGCGTTGGGGGGGAGGGGAACACTGAAGCTTTCTTT	CSVGGEGNTEAFF
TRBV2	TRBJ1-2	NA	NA	TGTGCCAGCAGGGAGCTGATCGTCTATGGCTACACCTTC	CASRELIVYGYTF
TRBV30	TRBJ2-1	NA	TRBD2	TGTGCCTGGAAGGGCGGGAGCCATGAGCAGTTCTTC	CAWKGGSHEQFF
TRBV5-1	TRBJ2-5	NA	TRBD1	TGCGCCAGCAGCTTGGCTACCGGGACAGGGAGAGAGACCCAGTACTTC	CASSLATGTGRETQYF
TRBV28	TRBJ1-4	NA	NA	TGTGCCAGCAATCGACCGGGACATTTAACCGAAAAACTGTTTTTT	CASNRPGHLTEKLFF
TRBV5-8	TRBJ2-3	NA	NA	TGTGCCAGCAGCTTGGAGTCGGGGGTGACAGATACGCAGTATTTT	CASSLESGVTDTQYF
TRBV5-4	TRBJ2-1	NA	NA	TGTGCCAGCAGCCCCGACTTCAATGAGCAGTTCTTC	CASSPDFNEQFF
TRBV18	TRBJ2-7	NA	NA	TGTGCCAGCTCAAAGACAGAGACCTACGAGCAGTACTTC	CASSKTETYEQYF
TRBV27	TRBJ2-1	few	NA	TGTGCCAGCAGTTTCCGCGGGGACAGCTCCTACAATGAGCAGTTCTTC	CASSFRGDSSYNEQFF